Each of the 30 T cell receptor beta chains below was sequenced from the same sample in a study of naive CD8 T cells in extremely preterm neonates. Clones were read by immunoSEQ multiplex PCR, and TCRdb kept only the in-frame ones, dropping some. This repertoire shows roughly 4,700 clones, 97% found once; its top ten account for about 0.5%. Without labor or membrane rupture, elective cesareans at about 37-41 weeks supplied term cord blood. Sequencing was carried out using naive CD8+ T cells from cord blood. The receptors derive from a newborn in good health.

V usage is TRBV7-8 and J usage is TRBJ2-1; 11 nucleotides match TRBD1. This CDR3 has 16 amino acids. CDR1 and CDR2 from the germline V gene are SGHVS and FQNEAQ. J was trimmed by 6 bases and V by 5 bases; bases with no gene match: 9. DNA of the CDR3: TGTGCCAGCAGCCATATGGGGGGGACAGGGGGCAATGAGCAGTTCTTC. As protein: CASSHMGGTGGNEQFF.

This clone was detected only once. CDR3 loop: CASSWTGAEQYF. The CDR3 nucleotides read TGTGCCAGCAGTTGGACAGGGGCCGAGCAGTACTTC. The V and J genes are TRBV6-5 and TRBJ2-7, with 9 bases aligning to TRBD1. This CDR3 is built from 12 residues. V dropped 4 bases and J dropped 6; count of bases not matched to a gene: 1. Germline V gene sequence: CDR1 MNHEY, CDR2 SVGAGI.

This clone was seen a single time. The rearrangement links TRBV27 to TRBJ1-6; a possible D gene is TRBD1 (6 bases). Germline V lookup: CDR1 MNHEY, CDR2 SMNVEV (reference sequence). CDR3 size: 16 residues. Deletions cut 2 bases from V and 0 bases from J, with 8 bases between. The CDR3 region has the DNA TGTGCCAGCAGTTTAAGGGGGGGCTCCTATAATTCACCCCTCCACTTT. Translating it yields CASSLRGGSYNSPLHF.

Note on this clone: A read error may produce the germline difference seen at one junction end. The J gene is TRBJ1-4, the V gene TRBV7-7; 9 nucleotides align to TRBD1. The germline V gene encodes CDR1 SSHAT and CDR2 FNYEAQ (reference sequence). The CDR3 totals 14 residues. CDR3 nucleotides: TGTGCTAGCAGCTTAGCGGGACAGGGTGAAAAACTGTTTTTT. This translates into CASSLAGQGEKLFF.

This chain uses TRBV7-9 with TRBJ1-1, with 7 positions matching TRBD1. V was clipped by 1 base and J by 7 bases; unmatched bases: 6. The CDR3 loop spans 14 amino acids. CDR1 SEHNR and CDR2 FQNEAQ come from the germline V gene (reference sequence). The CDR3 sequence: CASSLVQGPFEAFF. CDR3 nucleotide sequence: TGTGCCAGCAGCTTAGTACAGGGGCCTTTTGAAGCTTTCTTT. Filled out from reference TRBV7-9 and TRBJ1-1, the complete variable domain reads DTGVSQNPRHKITKRGQNVTFRCDPISEHNRLYWYRQTLGQGPEFLTYFQNEAQLEKSRLLSDRFSAERPKGSFSTLEIQRTEQGDSAMYLCASSLVQGPFEAFFGQGTRLTVV.

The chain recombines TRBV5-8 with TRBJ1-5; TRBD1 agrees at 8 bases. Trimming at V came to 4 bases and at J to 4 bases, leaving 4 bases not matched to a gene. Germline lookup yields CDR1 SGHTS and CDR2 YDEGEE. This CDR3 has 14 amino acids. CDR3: CASSLQGGNQPQHF. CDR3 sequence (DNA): TGTGCCAGCAGCCTACAGGGGGGTAATCAGCCCCAGCATTTT.

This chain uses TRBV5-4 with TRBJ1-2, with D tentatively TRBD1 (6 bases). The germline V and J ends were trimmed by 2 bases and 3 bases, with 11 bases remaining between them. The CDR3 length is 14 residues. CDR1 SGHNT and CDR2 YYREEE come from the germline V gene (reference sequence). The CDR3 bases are TGTGCCAGCAGCTTCTCACACAGGGACTATGGCTACACCTTC. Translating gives CASSFSHRDYGYTF. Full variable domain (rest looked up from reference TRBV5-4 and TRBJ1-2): ETGVTQSPTHLIKTRGQQVTLRCSSQSGHNTVSWYQQALGQGPQFIFQYYREEENGRGNFPPRFSGLQFPNYSSELNVNALELDDSALYLCASSFSHRDYGYTFGSGTRLTVV.

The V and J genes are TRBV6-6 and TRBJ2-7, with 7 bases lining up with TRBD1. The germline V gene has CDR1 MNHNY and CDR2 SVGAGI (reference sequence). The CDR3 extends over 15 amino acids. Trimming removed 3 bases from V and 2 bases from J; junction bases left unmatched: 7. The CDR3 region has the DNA TGTGCCAGCAGTTATCCCCCCACAGGGGCCTACGAGCAGTACTTC. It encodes CASSYPPTGAYEQYF.

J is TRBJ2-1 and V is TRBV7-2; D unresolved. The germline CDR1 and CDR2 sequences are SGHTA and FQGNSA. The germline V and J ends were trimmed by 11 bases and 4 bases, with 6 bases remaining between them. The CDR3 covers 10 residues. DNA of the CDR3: TGTGCCGCGGATTACAATGAGCAGTTCTTC. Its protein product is CAADYNEQFF.

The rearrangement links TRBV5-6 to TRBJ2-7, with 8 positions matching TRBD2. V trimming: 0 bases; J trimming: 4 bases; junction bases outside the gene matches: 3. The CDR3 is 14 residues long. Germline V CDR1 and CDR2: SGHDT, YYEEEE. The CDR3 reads CASSLERGWYEQYF. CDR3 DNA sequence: TGTGCCAGCAGCTTGGAGCGGGGGTGGTACGAGCAGTACTTC.

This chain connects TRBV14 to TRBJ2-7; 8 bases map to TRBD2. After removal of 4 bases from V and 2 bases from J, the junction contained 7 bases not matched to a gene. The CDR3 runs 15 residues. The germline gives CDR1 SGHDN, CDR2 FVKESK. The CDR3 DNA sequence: TGTGCCAGCAGCCCAGGACTAGCTTCCCCCTACGAGCAGTACTTC. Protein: CASSPGLASPYEQYF. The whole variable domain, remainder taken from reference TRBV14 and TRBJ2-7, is EAGVTQFPSHSVIEKGQTVTLRCDPISGHDNLYWYRRVMGKEIKFLLHFVKESKQDESGMPNNRFLAERTGGTYSTLKVQPAELEDSGVYFCASSPGLASPYEQYFGPGTRLTVT.

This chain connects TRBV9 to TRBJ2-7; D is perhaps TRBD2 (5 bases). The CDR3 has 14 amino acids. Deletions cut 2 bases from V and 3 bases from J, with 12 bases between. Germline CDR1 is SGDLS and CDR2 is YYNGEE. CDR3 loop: CASSVGLAGYEQYF. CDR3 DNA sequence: TGTGCCAGCAGCGTTGGACTGGCGGGCTACGAGCAGTACTTC.

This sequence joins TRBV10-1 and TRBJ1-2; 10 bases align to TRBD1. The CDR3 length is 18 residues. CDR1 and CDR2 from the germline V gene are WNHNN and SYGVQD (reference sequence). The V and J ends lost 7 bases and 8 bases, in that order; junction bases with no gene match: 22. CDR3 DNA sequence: TGCGCCAGCACGGACCCTCCGGGGACAGGGGCAAGGGGAGGAGGCTACACCTTC. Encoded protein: CASTDPPGTGARGGGYTF.

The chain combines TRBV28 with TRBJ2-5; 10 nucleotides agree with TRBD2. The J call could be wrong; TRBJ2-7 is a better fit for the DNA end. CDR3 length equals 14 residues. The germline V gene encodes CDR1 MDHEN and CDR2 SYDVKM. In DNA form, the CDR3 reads TGTGCCAGCAGTTTAAGCGGGAGGGGCTACGAGCAGTACTTC. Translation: CASSLSGRGYEQYF.

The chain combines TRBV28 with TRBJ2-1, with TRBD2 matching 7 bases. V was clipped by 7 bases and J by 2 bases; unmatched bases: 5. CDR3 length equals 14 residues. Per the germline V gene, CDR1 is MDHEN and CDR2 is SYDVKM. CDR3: CASTRTSPYNEQFF. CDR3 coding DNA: TGTGCCAGCACGCGGACTAGTCCCTACAATGAGCAGTTCTTC.

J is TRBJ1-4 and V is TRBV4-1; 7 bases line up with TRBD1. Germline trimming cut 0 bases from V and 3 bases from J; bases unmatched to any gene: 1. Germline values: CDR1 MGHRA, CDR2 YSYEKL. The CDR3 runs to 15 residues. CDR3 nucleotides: TGCGCCAGCAGCCAAGATCAGGGGGCTAATGAAAAACTGTTTTTT. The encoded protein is CASSQDQGANEKLFF.

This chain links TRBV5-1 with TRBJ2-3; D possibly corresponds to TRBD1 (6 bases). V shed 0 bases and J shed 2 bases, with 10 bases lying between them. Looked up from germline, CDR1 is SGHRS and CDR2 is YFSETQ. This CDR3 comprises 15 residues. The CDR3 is CASSLEGHYTDTQYF. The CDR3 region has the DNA TGCGCCAGCAGCTTGGAGGGACACTACACAGATACGCAGTATTTT.

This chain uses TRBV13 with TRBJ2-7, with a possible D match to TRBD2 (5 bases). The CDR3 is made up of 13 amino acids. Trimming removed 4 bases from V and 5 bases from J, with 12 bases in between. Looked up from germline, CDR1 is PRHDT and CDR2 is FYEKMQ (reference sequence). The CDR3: CASSSVAGDEQYF. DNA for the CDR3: TGTGCCAGCAGCTCCGTGGCGGGCGACGAGCAGTACTTC.

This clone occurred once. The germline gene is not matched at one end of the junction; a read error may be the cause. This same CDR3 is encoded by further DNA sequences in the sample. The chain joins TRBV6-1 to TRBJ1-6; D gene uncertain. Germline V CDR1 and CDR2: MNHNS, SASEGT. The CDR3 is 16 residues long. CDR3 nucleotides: TGTGCCAGCAGTGAAAACGGGGATACCTATAATTCCCCCCTCCACTTT. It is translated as CASSENGDTYNSPLHF.

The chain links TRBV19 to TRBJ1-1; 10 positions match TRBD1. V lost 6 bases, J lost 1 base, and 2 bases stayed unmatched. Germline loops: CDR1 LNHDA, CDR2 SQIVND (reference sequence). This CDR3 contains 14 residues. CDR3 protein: CASRTGGPNTEAFF. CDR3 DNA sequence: TGTGCCAGTAGGACAGGGGGCCCGAACACTGAAGCTTTCTTT.

This chain's CDR3 is CASSSLTGEDNEQFF. The CDR3 bases are TGTGCCAGCAGTTCCCTGACGGGAGAAGACAATGAGCAGTTCTTC. The chain joins TRBV11-2 to TRBJ2-1; D may be TRBD2 (6 bases). Germline CDR1 and CDR2: SGHAT and FQNNGV. This CDR3 is 15 amino acids long. Trimming removed 6 bases at V and 5 bases at J, with 17 bases between.

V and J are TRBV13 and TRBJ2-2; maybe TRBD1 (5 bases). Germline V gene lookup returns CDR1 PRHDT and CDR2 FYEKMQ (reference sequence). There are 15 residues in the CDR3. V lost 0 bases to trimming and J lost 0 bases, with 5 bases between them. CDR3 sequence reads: CASSLGTANTGELFF. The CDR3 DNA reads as TGTGCCAGCAGCTTAGGGACAGCGAACACCGGGGAGCTGTTTTTT.

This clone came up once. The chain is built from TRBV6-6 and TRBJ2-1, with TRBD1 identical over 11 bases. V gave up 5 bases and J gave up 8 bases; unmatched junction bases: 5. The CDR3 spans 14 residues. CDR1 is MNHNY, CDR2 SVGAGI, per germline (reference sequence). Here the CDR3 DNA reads TGTGCCAGCAGTGGACAGGGGGCAGTCTATGAGCAGTTCTTC. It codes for CASSGQGAVYEQFF.

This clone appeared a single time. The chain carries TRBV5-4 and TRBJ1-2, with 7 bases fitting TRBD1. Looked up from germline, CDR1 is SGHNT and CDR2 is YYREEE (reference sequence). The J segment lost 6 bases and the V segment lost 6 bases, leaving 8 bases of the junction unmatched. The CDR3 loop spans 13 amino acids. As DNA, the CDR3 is TGTGCCAGCACCCTCGGAGACAGGGATGGCTACACCTTC. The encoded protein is CASTLGDRDGYTF.

CDR3 coding DNA: TGTGCCAGCAGCTTAGCGGGGGGGCCAGATACGCAGTATTTT. It encodes CASSLAGGPDTQYF. The rearrangement links TRBV5-4 to TRBJ2-3; 10 bases match TRBD2. The CDR3 has 14 amino acids. The germline CDR1 and CDR2 sequences are SGHNT and YYREEE (reference sequence). Losses at the gene ends were 2 bases for V and 4 bases for J; bases not matched to a gene: 1.

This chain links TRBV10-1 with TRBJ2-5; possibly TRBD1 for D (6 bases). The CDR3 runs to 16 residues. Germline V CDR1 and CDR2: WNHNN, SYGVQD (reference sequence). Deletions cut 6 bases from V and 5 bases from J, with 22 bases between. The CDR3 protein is CASRGQGRDVGETQYF. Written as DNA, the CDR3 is TGCGCCAGCAGGGGGCAGGGGAGAGATGTAGGGGAGACCCAGTACTTC.

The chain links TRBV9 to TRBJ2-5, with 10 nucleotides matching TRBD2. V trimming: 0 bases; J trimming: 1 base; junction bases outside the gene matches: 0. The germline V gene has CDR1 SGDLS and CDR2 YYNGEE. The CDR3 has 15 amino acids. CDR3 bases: TGTGCCAGCAGCGTAGGGACTAGCGGCCAAGAGACCCAGTACTTC. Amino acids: CASSVGTSGQETQYF.

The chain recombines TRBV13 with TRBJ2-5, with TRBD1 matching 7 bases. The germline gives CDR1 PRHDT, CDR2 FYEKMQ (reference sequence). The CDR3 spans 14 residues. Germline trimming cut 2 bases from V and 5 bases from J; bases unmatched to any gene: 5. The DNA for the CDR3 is TGTGCCAGCAGCTTACCCTCACAGGGGGAGACCCAGTACTTC. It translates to CASSLPSQGETQYF. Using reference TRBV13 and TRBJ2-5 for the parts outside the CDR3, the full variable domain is AAGVIQSPRHLIKEKRETATLKCYPIPRHDTVYWYQQGPGQDPQFLISFYEKMQSDKGSIPDRFSAQQFSDYHSELNMSSLELGDSALYFCASSLPSQGETQYFGPGTRLLVL.

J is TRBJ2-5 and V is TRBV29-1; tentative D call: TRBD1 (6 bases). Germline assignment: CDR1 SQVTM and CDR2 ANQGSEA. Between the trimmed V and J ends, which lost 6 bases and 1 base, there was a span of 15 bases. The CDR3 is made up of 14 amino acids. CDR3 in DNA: TGCAGCGTCCCCTTATTGACAGGCCAAGAGACCCAGTACTTC. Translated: CSVPLLTGQETQYF.

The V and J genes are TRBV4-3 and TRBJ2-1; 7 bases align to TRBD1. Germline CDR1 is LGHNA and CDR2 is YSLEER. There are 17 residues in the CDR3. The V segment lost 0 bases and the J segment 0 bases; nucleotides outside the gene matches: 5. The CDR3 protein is CASSQDGAGGSYNEQFF. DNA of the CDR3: TGCGCCAGCAGCCAAGATGGGGCAGGGGGCTCCTACAATGAGCAGTTCTTC.